A selection of T cell receptor beta chains follows, all from one sample in a study of OX40 agonist ivuxolimab in advanced cancers. Only in-frame clones appear in the TCRdb table, and some are missing; sequencing was by immunoSEQ multiplex PCR. The data hold about 94,000 clones, with 80% to 90% observed a single time. The sample here was CD4+ or CD8+ T cells sorted from blood, taken in a trial of the OX40 agonist ivuxolimab. The receptors shown here come from an adult with an advanced solid tumor such as melanoma, head and neck, liver or kidney cancer. The CDR3 runs from the conserved cysteine through the conserved F or W. A D gene is named only where the DNA matches it firmly. A clone size is listed for some rows: how often the clone was seen (once, few, many), or a class if it is expanded.

V gene	clone size	J gene	D gene	CDR3 DNA	CDR3 protein
TRBV7-6	-	TRBJ2-7	-	TGTGCCAGCACCCCCGCTGAGGCCGCCTACGAGCAGTACTTC	CASTPAEAAYEQYF
TRBV2	-	TRBJ2-1	TRBD1	TGTGCCAGCAGTCCCGACAGGGATAATGAGCAGTTCTTC	CASSPDRDNEQFF
TRBV5-4	once	TRBJ2-1	TRBD1	TGTGCCAGCAGCCCACCGGGACAGGGGGTTAATGAGCAGTTCTTC	CASSPPGQGVNEQFF
TRBV19	-	TRBJ1-5	-	TGTGCCAGTAGGACGGAAGGGGAACGCAATCAGCCCCAGCATTTT	CASRTEGERNQPQHF
TRBV11-2	-	TRBJ2-7	TRBD1	TGTGCCAGCAGCGAGGGACAGGGGTTTAGCGAGCAGTACTTC	CASSEGQGFSEQYF
TRBV15	-	TRBJ2-7	-	TGTGCCACCAGCAGAGACAGGGTTACCTACGAGCAGTACTTC	CATSRDRVTYEQYF
TRBV5-1	-	TRBJ2-6	TRBD1	TGCGCCAGCAGCCTGGCGGGTATTAGGGGGCCAGGGGCCAACGTCCTGACTTTC	CASSLAGIRGPGANVLTF
TRBV5-6	-	TRBJ2-2	TRBD1	TGTGCCAGTAGTACAGGGGGGAGTCACGGGGAGCTGTTTTTT	CASSTGGSHGELFF
TRBV6-1	-	TRBJ2-3	-	TGTGCCAGCAGTGCCCTCCGCACAGATACGCAGTATTTT	CASSALRTDTQYF
TRBV5-4	-	TRBJ1-1	TRBD1	TGTGCCAGCAGCTCGCTTAGGACAGGAACGAACACTGAAGCTTTCTTT	CASSSLRTGTNTEAFF
TRBV27	-	TRBJ2-3	TRBD2	TGTGCCAGCAGTTTAGCTAGCGGGGGGGCGGGTACGCAGTATTTT	CASSLASGGAGTQYF
TRBV23-1	once	TRBJ2-1	TRBD2	TGCGCCAGCAGTCACCCCGGGACTAGCGGGGGGAGAGATGAGCAGTTCTTC	CASSHPGTSGGRDEQFF
TRBV19	-	TRBJ1-3	-	TGTGCCAGCACCCGGGACCACCGGCAAGGGGCTGGAAACACCATATATTTT	CASTRDHRQGAGNTIYF
TRBV6-1	once	TRBJ2-7	TRBD1	TGTGCCAGCATGGGGACAGCCCTCTCCTACGAGCAGTACTTC	CASMGTALSYEQYF
TRBV2	once	TRBJ2-6	-	TGTGCCAGCCTCGTTGGGGCCAACGTCCTGACTTTC	CASLVGANVLTF
TRBV5-4	-	TRBJ2-7	-	TGTGCCAGCAGCTTTTCAGGGAACGAGCAGTACTTC	CASSFSGNEQYF
TRBV7-9	-	TRBJ1-4	-	TGTGCCAGCAGCTTAGTGCCGGGAGGGGAAAAACTGTTTTTT	CASSLVPGGEKLFF
TRBV5-1	-	TRBJ2-1	TRBD2	TGCGCCAGCAACCCTAGCGGGTCCTACAATGAGCAGTTCTTC	CASNPSGSYNEQFF
TRBV7-2	-	TRBJ2-1	TRBD1	TGTGCCAGCAGCTACAGACCTTACCAGGGGGATGAGCAGTTCTTC	CASSYRPYQGDEQFF
TRBV29-1	once	TRBJ1-5	-	TGCAGCGTTCAGGGGCTGGGTCAGCCCCAGCATTTT	CSVQGLGQPQHF
TRBV2	-	TRBJ1-5	-	TGTGCCAGCAGTGGATGGGTTAGCAATCAGCCCCAGCATTTT	CASSGWVSNQPQHF
TRBV7-9	-	TRBJ1-2	-	TGTGCCAGCAGCTTAGATCCGGTCTACACCTTC	CASSLDPVYTF
TRBV14	-	TRBJ1-6	TRBD1	TGTGCCAGCAGTCGACAGGGGTATAATTCACCCCTCCACTTT	CASSRQGYNSPLHF
TRBV14	-	TRBJ2-1	TRBD1	TGTGCCAGCAGCCCCTTGGGGACAGGGTCTTACAATGAGCAGTTCTTC	CASSPLGTGSYNEQFF
TRBV6-5	-	TRBJ1-2	-	TGTGCCAGCAGTTACGGGGGCTCGAACTATGGCTACACCTTC	CASSYGGSNYGYTF
TRBV19	-	TRBJ1-2	-	TGTGCCAGTAGTATTGTAGGGGCAGCTAACTATGGCTACACCTTC	CASSIVGAANYGYTF
TRBV29-1	few	TRBJ2-4	-	TGCAGCGTTCGCCAGGGGGGAGCCAAAAACATTCAGTACTTC	CSVRQGGAKNIQYF
TRBV5-1	-	TRBJ2-7	TRBD1	TGCGCCAGCAGCTTGGAGGGACAGGCGTCCTACGAGCAGTACTTC	CASSLEGQASYEQYF
TRBV19	-	TRBJ2-3	TRBD1	TGTGCCAGTAGTGTGAAAGGGACAGGGGGCGGGAGGAACACAGATACGCAGTATTTT	CASSVKGTGGGRNTDTQYF
TRBV5-1	-	TRBJ2-5	TRBD1	TGCGCCAGCAGCTTGGCTAGGGGGCTATCTTTGGAAGAGACCCAGTACTTC	CASSLARGLSLEETQYF
TRBV19	-	TRBJ2-6	-	TGTGCCAGTAGTGCCCTGGGGCAGGGACCCTCTGGGGCCAACGTCCTGACTTTC	CASSALGQGPSGANVLTF
TRBV18	-	TRBJ1-1	TRBD1	TGTGCCAGCTCACAAATGACAGGGAAGGCCACTGAAGCTTTCTTT	CASSQMTGKATEAFF
TRBV19	-	TRBJ2-7	-	TGTGCCAGTAGTATTGGTAGGCCGTACGAGCAGTACTTC	CASSIGRPYEQYF
TRBV7-6	once	TRBJ2-5	TRBD2	TGTGCCAGCAGCCGGGTGGGACTAACCCAAGAGACCCAGTACTTC	CASSRVGLTQETQYF
TRBV10-3	-	TRBJ2-5	TRBD1	TGTGCCATCAGTCAGGGGACAGGGAGGGTGGAGACCCAGTACTTC	CAISQGTGRVETQYF
TRBV10-3	-	TRBJ2-7	TRBD2	TGTGCCATCAGTGTGGAGGCGGGGGGGCCCTACGAGCAGTACTTC	CAISVEAGGPYEQYF
TRBV11-2	-	TRBJ1-4	-	TGTGCCAGCAGGAAATGGGGGGGGATGGAAGAAAAACTGTTTTTT	CASRKWGGMEEKLFF
TRBV13	-	TRBJ2-1	TRBD2	TGTGCCAGCAGCCTAGCGGGACTCTACAATGAGCAGTTCTTC	CASSLAGLYNEQFF
TRBV6-4	few	TRBJ1-2	-	TGTGCCAGCAGTGTCGGACGTTATGGCTACACCTTC	CASSVGRYGYTF
TRBV4-2	-	TRBJ2-1	TRBD2	TGTGCCAGCAGCCCGAGACTAGCTGGTGAGGATGAGCAGTTCTTC	CASSPRLAGEDEQFF
TRBV4-2	-	TRBJ2-7	-	TGTGCCAGCAGCCAAGAAGTGGGGAACGAGCAGTACTTC	CASSQEVGNEQYF
TRBV10-3	-	TRBJ2-5	-	TGTGCCATCAGCAACAGGGTTGGAGAGACCCAGTACTTC	CAISNRVGETQYF
TRBV7-2	-	TRBJ1-3	-	TGTGCCAGCAGCTTACAGAGCTCTGGAAACACCATATATTTT	CASSLQSSGNTIYF
TRBV30	-	TRBJ1-5	TRBD1	TGTGCCTGGAGCCCCCCCGACAGGGTTGATCAGCCCCAGCATTTT	CAWSPPDRVDQPQHF
TRBV6-5	-	TRBJ1-1	-	TGTGCCAGCAGTTACGACACGGGCACTGAAGCTTTCTTT	CASSYDTGTEAFF
TRBV5-1	-	TRBJ1-5	-	TGCGCCAGCAGCTTGGATGGGGTTAGCAATCAGCCCCAGCATTTT	CASSLDGVSNQPQHF
TRBV9	-	TRBJ2-1	TRBD1	TGTGCCAGCAGCGTAACCGGACAGGTCCTCTACAATGAGCAGTTCTTC	CASSVTGQVLYNEQFF
TRBV4-2	-	TRBJ1-5	TRBD1	TGTGCCAGCAGTGACCACCGAAAGGGGGCAAGCAATCAGCCCCAGCATTTT	CASSDHRKGASNQPQHF
TRBV13	-	TRBJ1-2	-	TGTGCCAGCAGCTTAAAGGGTTTAGGTTATGGCTACACCTTC	CASSLKGLGYGYTF
TRBV12-5	-	TRBJ1-2	-	TGTGCTAGTGGTTTGATGTCCAACTATGGCTACACCTTC	CASGLMSNYGYTF
TRBV5-4	-	TRBJ2-3	TRBD2	TGTGCCAGCAGCTTGACCTGGACTAGCACGGATACGCAGTATTTT	CASSLTWTSTDTQYF
TRBV13	-	TRBJ2-5	TRBD1	TGTGCCAGCAGCCCCCCCGGGACAGGACAAGAGACCCAGTACTTC	CASSPPGTGQETQYF
TRBV19	-	TRBJ1-2	-	TGTGCCACCACCTTTAAGGGTTACGGCACCTTC	CATTFKGYGTF
TRBV18	-	TRBJ2-7	-	TGTGCCACCCACGGAGGGGGCCAGTACGAGCAGTACTTC	CATHGGGQYEQYF
TRBV7-3	-	TRBJ2-1	TRBD2	TGTGCCAGCAGCTTCCCGGGACTAGCGAACAATGAGCAGTTCTTC	CASSFPGLANNEQFF
TRBV15	-	TRBJ2-3	-	TGTGCCACCAGCAGGGGACGATGGGGACTTCTCACAGATACGCAGTATTTT	CATSRGRWGLLTDTQYF
TRBV5-4	few	TRBJ1-1	-	TGTGCCAGCAGCTTGAGAGGGTACACTGAAGCTTTCTTT	CASSLRGYTEAFF
TRBV12-5	few	TRBJ1-1	-	TGTGCTAGTGGCCCTTTACTCTGGAACACTGAAGCTTTCTTT	CASGPLLWNTEAFF
TRBV7-2	-	TRBJ2-5	-	TGTGCCAGCAGCTCAGGACATCGGGAGACCCAGTACTTC	CASSSGHRETQYF
TRBV10-3	-	TRBJ2-7	-	TGTGCCATCAGTGAGACATACTGGGGGGAGCAGTACTTC	CAISETYWGEQYF